Sequencing of this T cell receptor (beta chain) was carried out in a study of graft-versus-host responses after intestinal transplantation. The study, taken as a whole, reports: GvH clones appeared in recipient marrow, some first in ileum or blood.

TCRdb's table, derived via immunoSEQ multiplex PCR, lists solely in-frame clones and lacks some. The sample contains roughly 1,500 clones, 65% of which appear only once. The germline CDR1 and CDR2 sequences are SGHRS and YFSETQ. J was trimmed by 2 bases and V by 0 bases; bases with no gene match: 13. The CDR3 sequence is 19 residues long. The researchers put approximately 200,000 CFSE-labeled responder cells into plates with approximately 200,000 irradiated, violet-dye-labeled stimulator cells. Sorted cells were CFSE-low CD3+CD4+ or CD3+CD8+ proliferating responders. The sequences come from alloreactive CD8+ T cells from a mixed lymphocyte reaction culture, collected before transplantation. Subset noted: CFSE-low proliferating T cells sorted from roughly six-day pre-transplant mixed lymphocyte reaction (GvH or HvG direction). The chain employs TRBV5-1 and TRBJ2-3; TRBD1 matches at 9 bases. The TCR originated in a human patient who was an organ donor for intestinal transplantation. As DNA, the CDR3 is TGCGCCAGCAGCTTGGATGGGACAGGGTCGGGCTGGGTCACAGATACGCAGTATTTT. This encodes CASSLDGTGSGWVTDTQYF. Drawing the rest from reference TRBV5-1 and TRBJ2-3, the complete variable domain is KAGVTQTPRYLIKTRGQQVTLSCSPISGHRSVSWYQQTPGQGLQFLFEYFSETQRNKGNFPGRFSGRQFSNSRSEMNVSTLELGDSALYLCASSLDGTGSGWVTDTQYFGPGTRLTVL.